The 32 T cell receptor beta chains listed next were all sequenced from one sample in a study of blood T cell repertoires in COVID-19. The data were produced by immunoSEQ multiplex PCR, yet TCRdb's version contains in-frame clones alone and is incomplete. In the table there are 50,000 to 65,000 clones, about 85% of which are singletons. The specimen sequenced was peripheral blood. The receptors shown here come from a man aged 40-50 years with active COVID-19.

The CDR3 reads CASNPGGTAYAEAFF. Here the CDR3 DNA reads TGTGCCAGCAACCCAGGTGGAACGGCCTACGCTGAAGCTTTCTTT. This sequence joins TRBV7-2 and TRBJ1-1; no clear D. CDR1 is SGHTA and CDR2 is FQGNSA in the germline V gene. This CDR3 comprises 15 residues. V was clipped by 7 bases and J by 6 bases, with 21 bases between them.

This clone came up once. The CDR3 loop reads CASTSVAGGPRETQYF. Written as DNA, the CDR3 is TGTGCCAGTACGTCGGTAGCGGGAGGGCCACGGGAGACCCAGTACTTC. The rearrangement links TRBV19 to TRBJ2-5, with 11 bases identical to TRBD2. Germline CDR1 LNHDA, CDR2 SQIVND (reference sequence). The CDR3 loop spans 16 amino acids. After removal of 7 bases from V and 5 bases from J, the junction contained 12 bases not matched to a gene.

The V and J genes are TRBV19 and TRBJ1-2; 8 bases fit TRBD1. The CDR3 is made up of 14 amino acids. Losses at the gene ends were 1 base for V and 7 bases for J; bases not matched to a gene: 5. Looked up from germline, CDR1 is LNHDA and CDR2 is SQIVND (reference sequence). The CDR3: CASSIARGQGGYTF. The CDR3 coding sequence is TGTGCCAGTAGTATAGCCAGGGGGCAAGGTGGCTACACCTTC.

This chain uses TRBV7-3 with TRBJ2-5; D is unresolved. V dropped 0 bases and J dropped 5 bases, with 10 bases sitting between them. CDR1 and CDR2 from the germline V gene are SGHTA and FQGTGA. This CDR3 contains 14 residues. CDR3 nucleotides: TGTGCCAGCAGCTTAACGGCCGCCGGGGAGACCCAGTACTTC. It yields the protein CASSLTAAGETQYF. The complete variable domain, with remaining parts taken from reference TRBV7-3 and TRBJ2-5, reads GAGVSQTPSNKVTEKGKYVELRCDPISGHTALYWYRQSLGQGPEFLIYFQGTGAADDSGLPNDRFFAVRPEGSVSTLKIQRTERGDSAVYLCASSLTAAGETQYFGPGTRLLVL.

About this clone itself: One end of the junction varies from germline; a read error may be responsible. The chain joins TRBV7-7 to TRBJ2-7; 13 nucleotides match TRBD2. Germline loops: CDR1 SSHAT, CDR2 FNYEAQ (reference sequence). The length of the CDR3 is 16 residues. The CDR3 nucleotides read TGTGCTAGCAGCCGCGGACTAGCGGGAGCAAACGACGAGCAGTACTTC. Translation gives CASSRGLAGANDEQYF. The full variable domain, its missing parts supplied by reference TRBV7-7 and TRBJ2-7, is GAGVSQSPRYKVTKRGQDVTLRCDPISSHATLYWYQQALGQGPEFLTYFNYEAQPDKSGLPSDRFSAERPEGSISTLTIQRTEQRDSAMYRCASSRGLAGANDEQYFGPGTRLTVT.

V and J are TRBV28 and TRBJ1-5, with D perhaps matching TRBD1 (5 bases). The CDR3 length is 14 residues. CDR1 MDHEN and CDR2 SYDVKM come from the germline V gene. Trimming removed 10 bases from V and 0 bases from J, with 13 bases in between. CDR3 sequence: CAIALTVSNQPQHF. CDR3 DNA: TGTGCCATTGCTTTGACAGTTAGCAATCAGCCCCAGCATTTT.

This chain connects TRBV5-6 to TRBJ2-1; 12 bases agree with TRBD2. V shed 3 bases and J 9 bases; nucleotides not matched to a gene: 10. The CDR3 length is 16 residues. Germline CDR1 is SGHDT and CDR2 is YYEEEE. The chain's CDR3 is CASSSPSGRGEGEQFF. The DNA for the CDR3 is TGTGCCAGCAGCTCCCCTAGCGGGAGGGGGGAAGGTGAGCAGTTCTTC.

This clone was observed a handful of times. The chain joins TRBV28 to TRBJ1-2; 10 bases map to TRBD1. Germline values: CDR1 MDHEN, CDR2 SYDVKM. The CDR3 totals 15 residues. V was clipped by 5 bases and J by 2 bases; unmatched bases: 5. The CDR3 protein is CASSPPGQGNYGYTF. As DNA, the CDR3 is TGTGCCAGCAGTCCCCCGGGACAGGGGAACTATGGCTACACCTTC.

This clone was seen only a few times. The chain is built from TRBV19 and TRBJ2-7; 8 nucleotides match TRBD1. J gave up 2 bases and V 1 base, and 1 base lay outside the gene matches. CDR3 size: 14 residues. Germline-derived CDR1 and CDR2 are LNHDA and SQIVND (reference sequence). The CDR3 nucleotides read TGTGCCAGTAGTATAGGGACAGGGCCCTACGAGCAGTACTTC. Encoded protein: CASSIGTGPYEQYF. Filled out from reference TRBV19 and TRBJ2-7, the complete variable domain reads DGGITQSPKYLFRKEGQNVTLSCEQNLNHDAMYWYRQDPGQGLRLIYYSQIVNDFQKGDIAEGYSVSREKKESFPLTVTSAQKNPTAFYLCASSIGTGPYEQYFGPGTRLTVT.

This chain uses TRBV4-2 with TRBJ2-2; perhaps TRBD2 as D (6 bases). The CDR3 spans 20 residues. Germline V gives CDR1 LGHNA, CDR2 YNFKEQ. With 0 bases removed from V and 7 bases from J, the gap between germline ends came to 27 bases. The CDR3 DNA sequence: TGTGCCAGCAGCCAAGAATTGCCGATAGCGGCCATCCCTTATGGCGGGGAGCTGTTTTTT. It specifies CASSQELPIAAIPYGGELFF.

This chain links TRBV19 with TRBJ2-2; 7 positions match TRBD2. The CDR3 sequence is 16 residues long. V dropped 6 bases and J dropped 2; count of bases not matched to a gene: 9. CDR1 and CDR2 (germline): LNHDA, SQIVND (reference sequence). The CDR3 spells CASRGRDHVNTGELFF. CDR3 nucleotides: TGTGCCAGTAGAGGGAGGGACCACGTAAACACCGGGGAGCTGTTTTTT.

Only one count was recorded for this clone. The genes are TRBV3-1 (or the pseudogene TRBV3-2) and TRBJ1-4, with 7 bases identical to TRBD1. The CDR3 contains 15 residues. Germline lookup yields CDR1 LGHDT and CDR2 YNNKEL (reference sequence). The V segment lost 3 bases and the J segment 8 bases; nucleotides outside the gene matches: 9. The CDR3 DNA is TGTGCCAGCAGCCACCTGACAGGGCTTCGGGAAAAACTGTTTTTT. As protein: CASSHLTGLREKLFF.

The V call is TRBV16, the J call TRBJ2-2; possibly TRBD1 for D (6 bases). This CDR3 is 16 amino acids long. Germline CDR1 KGHSY, CDR2 FQNENV. The V end lost 2 bases, the J end lost 3 bases, and 13 bases lay between the germline ends. This CDR3 is CASSQPGAGDTGELFF. The CDR3, as DNA: TGTGCCAGCAGCCAACCAGGGGCAGGGGACACCGGGGAGCTGTTTTTT.

This chain joins TRBV28 and TRBJ1-2; perhaps TRBD1 as D (5 bases). Trimming shortened V by 6 bases and J by 4 bases, and 18 bases separated the two germline ends. Germline V gives CDR1 MDHEN, CDR2 SYDVKM. This CDR3 contains 15 residues. CDR3 loop: CASSAPRGVSYGYTF. The CDR3 nucleotides are TGTGCCAGCAGCGCCCCCCGGGGGGTCTCCTATGGCTACACCTTC.

V gene TRBV5-1 combines with J gene TRBJ2-3; TRBD1 aligns across 8 bases. CDR3 length: 18 residues. CDR1 is SGHRS and CDR2 is YFSETQ in the germline V gene. The junction had 12 bases not matched to a gene; V was cut back by 2 bases and J by 1 base. The CDR3 sequence is CASSFSNFQDRGTDTQYF. CDR3 in DNA: TGCGCCAGCAGCTTTAGTAATTTCCAGGACAGGGGCACAGATACGCAGTATTTT.

The chain carries TRBV6-6 and TRBJ1-5; a weak D match, TRBD1 (5 bases). Per the germline V gene, CDR1 is MNHNY and CDR2 is SVGAGI (reference sequence). CDR3 length equals 17 residues. V shed 5 bases and J shed 0 bases, with 17 bases lying between them. CDR3 loop: CASSPGGGPYSNQPQHF. For the CDR3, the DNA is TGTGCCAGCAGTCCCGGGGGGGGACCATATAGCAATCAGCCCCAGCATTTT.

This clone showed up just once. The rearrangement joins TRBV5-1 to TRBJ1-6; TRBD1 matches at 9 bases. CDR1 is SGHRS, CDR2 YFSETQ, per germline. V was pared by 3 bases and J by 5 bases, with 3 bases of the junction left unmatched. The CDR3 length is 15 residues. CDR3 bases: TGCGCCAGCAGCTCCGGGACAGGGAATAATTCACCCCTCCACTTT. Its translation: CASSSGTGNNSPLHF. The entire variable domain, with the rest obtained from reference TRBV5-1 and TRBJ1-6, is as follows: KAGVTQTPRYLIKTRGQQVTLSCSPISGHRSVSWYQQTPGQGLQFLFEYFSETQRNKGNFPGRFSGRQFSNSRSEMNVSTLELGDSALYLCASSSGTGNNSPLHFGNGTRLTVT.

The rearrangement links TRBV5-1 to TRBJ2-3; 12 bases align to TRBD2. Germline loops: CDR1 SGHRS, CDR2 YFSETQ. This CDR3 is built from 16 residues. Trimming at V came to 3 bases and at J to 5 bases, leaving 7 bases not matched to a gene. For the CDR3, the DNA is TGCGCCAGCAGCTCGACTAGCGGGAGAGGAGGAGATACGCAGTATTTT. It translates to CASSSTSGRGGDTQYF. The full variable domain, with the rest looked up from reference TRBV5-1 and TRBJ2-3, is KAGVTQTPRYLIKTRGQQVTLSCSPISGHRSVSWYQQTPGQGLQFLFEYFSETQRNKGNFPGRFSGRQFSNSRSEMNVSTLELGDSALYLCASSSTSGRGGDTQYFGPGTRLTVL.

The chain joins TRBV28 to TRBJ1-1; the D gene is possibly TRBD1 (5 bases). From germline, CDR1 is MDHEN and CDR2 SYDVKM. The germline V and J ends were trimmed by 3 bases and 1 base, with 15 bases remaining between them. The CDR3 spans 16 residues. This CDR3 is CASSFRDGAENTEAFF. DNA of the CDR3: TGTGCCAGCAGTTTTCGAGATGGGGCCGAGAACACTGAAGCTTTCTTT.

The chain links TRBV6-6 to TRBJ2-1; perhaps TRBD1 as D (6 bases). The CDR3 extends over 14 amino acids. With 8 bases removed from V and 7 bases from J, the gap between germline ends came to 18 bases. Germline values: CDR1 MNHNY, CDR2 SVGAGI (reference sequence). The CDR3 coding sequence is TGTGCCAGCCTGGACAGTTCTTCCCCGAATGAGCAGTTCTTC. Amino acids: CASLDSSSPNEQFF.

The V gene is TRBV9, the J gene TRBJ1-2; D gene unclear. This CDR3 is built from 16 residues. Trimming pared 0 bases from V and 4 bases from J, leaving 16 bases between. The germline gives CDR1 SGDLS, CDR2 YYNGEE. The CDR3 here is CASSVAGGGSGYGYTF. The DNA of the CDR3 is TGTGCCAGCAGCGTAGCTGGAGGAGGCTCGGGCTATGGCTACACCTTC.

The V gene is TRBV11-2, the J gene TRBJ2-7; possible D gene TRBD2, 6 bases. Per the germline V gene, CDR1 is SGHAT and CDR2 is FQNNGV. The V end was cut by 5 bases, the J end by 2 bases, with 13 bases between. The CDR3 is made up of 14 amino acids. This CDR3 reads CASSPPGLPYEQYF. The CDR3 coding sequence is TGTGCCAGCAGCCCCCCCGGACTACCCTACGAGCAGTACTTC.

The CDR3 here is CASSPGQGKEPQHF. DNA of the CDR3: TGCGCCAGCAGCCCCGGACAGGGAAAGGAGCCCCAGCATTTT. V and J are TRBV4-1 and TRBJ1-5, with 8 bases that match TRBD1. Germline assignment: CDR1 MGHRA and CDR2 YSYEKL. V gave up 4 bases and J gave up 8 bases; unmatched junction bases: 7. The CDR3 is made up of 14 amino acids.

J is TRBJ1-5 and V is TRBV5-5, with a weak D call TRBD1 (5 bases). The CDR3 runs to 15 residues. V lost 0 bases, J lost 8 bases, and 15 bases lay in between. Germline V CDR1 and CDR2: SGHKS, YYEKEE (reference sequence). The CDR3 DNA follows: TGTGCCAGCAGCTTGGAGGGACTAGGGTTCGAGCCCCAGCATTTT. It is translated as CASSLEGLGFEPQHF.

The J gene is TRBJ1-4, the V gene TRBV5-6; D remains ambiguous. The germline V gene encodes CDR1 SGHDT and CDR2 YYEEEE. Trimming pared 0 bases from V and 5 bases from J, leaving 5 bases between. The CDR3 runs to 13 residues. The CDR3 bases are TGTGCCAGCAGCTTGGGCGGGAATGAAAAACTGTTTTTT. This translates into CASSLGGNEKLFF.

The rearrangement joins TRBV29-1 to TRBJ2-1; tentatively, D is TRBD2 (6 bases). The CDR3 has 12 amino acids. V lost 7 bases to trimming and J lost 8 bases, with 15 bases between them. Germline V gene data show CDR1 as SQVTM and CDR2 as ANQGSEA. The CDR3 DNA follows: TGCAGCGCAGGACTACACGGCCATGAGCAGTTCTTC. It is translated as CSAGLHGHEQFF.

The rearrangement joins TRBV11-2 to TRBJ1-3, with D possibly being TRBD1 (6 bases). Per the germline V gene, CDR1 is SGHAT and CDR2 is FQNNGV. With 4 bases removed from V and 3 bases from J, the gap between germline ends came to 13 bases. The CDR3 spans 15 residues. As DNA, the CDR3 is TGTGCCAGCAGCTCAGGGGTCTCAGGTGGAAACACCATATATTTT. The encoded protein is CASSSGVSGGNTIYF.

The V gene is TRBV11-2, the J gene TRBJ2-5, with 8 bases lining up with TRBD2. CDR3 length: 15 residues. Trimming cost V 5 bases and J 4 bases; bases outside gene matches: 9. Per the germline V gene, CDR1 is SGHAT and CDR2 is FQNNGV. The CDR3 is CASSVRGGSRETQYF. The CDR3 DNA sequence: TGTGCCAGCAGCGTACGGGGGGGTAGCAGAGAGACCCAGTACTTC.

This clone turned up a few times. The rearrangement links TRBV27 to TRBJ2-4; D call uncertain. The germline V and J ends were trimmed by 5 bases and 0 bases, with 2 bases remaining between them. The V gene's germline CDR1 is MNHEY and CDR2 SMNVEV (reference sequence). This CDR3 is built from 12 residues. CDR3 in DNA: TGTGCCAGCAGTCTAGCCAAAAACATTCAGTACTTC. Encoded protein: CASSLAKNIQYF.

This rearrangement joins TRBV10-3 to TRBJ2-3; D is unclear. Germline loops: CDR1 ENHRY, CDR2 SYGVKD. There are 14 residues in the CDR3. V gave up 0 bases and J gave up 3 bases, with 7 bases separating them. The CDR3, as DNA: TGTGCCATCAGTGAGTCTACCGGGACAGATACGCAGTATTTT. Its translation: CAISESTGTDTQYF.

The chain carries TRBV6-5 and TRBJ2-7; weak D call: TRBD2 (6 bases). Trimming left V 2 bases short and J 3 bases short, with 14 bases between. The CDR3 is made up of 15 amino acids. Germline values: CDR1 MNHEY, CDR2 SVGAGI. The CDR3 loop reads CASSYRRGLHYEQYF. CDR3 DNA sequence: TGTGCCAGCAGTTACAGGCGGGGCCTCCACTACGAGCAGTACTTC.

J is TRBJ1-1 and V is TRBV12-2; the D call in the table, TRBD1, was not verified against the DNA. TRBV12-2 has pseudogene status. CDR3 length: 14 residues. The CDR3 nucleotides read TGTGCAAGTCGCTGCCGGGACAGGGTGGATGAAGCTTTCTTT. It is translated as CASRCRDRVDEAFF.